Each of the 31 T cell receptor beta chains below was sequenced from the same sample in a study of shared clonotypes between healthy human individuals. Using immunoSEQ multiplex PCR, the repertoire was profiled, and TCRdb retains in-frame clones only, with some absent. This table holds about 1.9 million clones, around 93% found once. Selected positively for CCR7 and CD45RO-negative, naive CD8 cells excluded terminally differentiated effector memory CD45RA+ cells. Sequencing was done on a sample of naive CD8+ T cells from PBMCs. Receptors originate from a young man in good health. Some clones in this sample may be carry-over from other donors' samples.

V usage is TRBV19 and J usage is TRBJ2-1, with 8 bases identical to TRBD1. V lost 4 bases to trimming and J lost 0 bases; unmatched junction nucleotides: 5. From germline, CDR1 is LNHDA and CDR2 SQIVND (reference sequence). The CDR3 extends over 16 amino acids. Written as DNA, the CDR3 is TGTGCCAGTAGTACATGGACAGGGCACTCCTACAATGAGCAGTTCTTC. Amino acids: CASSTWTGHSYNEQFF.

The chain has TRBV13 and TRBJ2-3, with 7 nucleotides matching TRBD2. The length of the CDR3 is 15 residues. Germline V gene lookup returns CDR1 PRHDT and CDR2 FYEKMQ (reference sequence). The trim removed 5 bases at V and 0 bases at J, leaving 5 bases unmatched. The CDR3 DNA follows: TGTGCCAGCAGCCCAGCGGGAACTAGCACAGATACGCAGTATTTT. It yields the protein CASSPAGTSTDTQYF.

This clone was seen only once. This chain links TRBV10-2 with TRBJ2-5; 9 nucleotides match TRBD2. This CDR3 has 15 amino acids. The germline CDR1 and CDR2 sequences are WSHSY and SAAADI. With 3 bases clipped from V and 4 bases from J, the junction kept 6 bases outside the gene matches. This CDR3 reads CASSELAGVLETQYF. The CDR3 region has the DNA TGCGCCAGCAGTGAATTAGCGGGAGTATTAGAGACCCAGTACTTC.

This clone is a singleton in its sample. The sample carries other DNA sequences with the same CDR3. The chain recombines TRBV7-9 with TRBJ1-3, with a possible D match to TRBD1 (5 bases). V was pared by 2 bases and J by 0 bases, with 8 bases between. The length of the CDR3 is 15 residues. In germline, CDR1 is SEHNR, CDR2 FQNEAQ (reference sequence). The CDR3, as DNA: TGTGCCAGCAGCTTATTCGACAGCTCTGGAAACACCATATATTTT. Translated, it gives CASSLFDSSGNTIYF. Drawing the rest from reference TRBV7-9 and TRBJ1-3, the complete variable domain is DTGVSQNPRHKITKRGQNVTFRCDPISEHNRLYWYRQTLGQGPEFLTYFQNEAQLEKSRLLSDRFSAERPKGSFSTLEIQRTEQGDSAMYLCASSLFDSSGNTIYFGEGSWLTVV.

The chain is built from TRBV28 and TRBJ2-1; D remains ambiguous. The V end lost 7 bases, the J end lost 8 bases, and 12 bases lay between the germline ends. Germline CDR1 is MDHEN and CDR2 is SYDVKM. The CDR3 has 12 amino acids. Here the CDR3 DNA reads TGTGCCAGCACCAATCTAGAGCATGAGCAGTTCTTC. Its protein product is CASTNLEHEQFF.

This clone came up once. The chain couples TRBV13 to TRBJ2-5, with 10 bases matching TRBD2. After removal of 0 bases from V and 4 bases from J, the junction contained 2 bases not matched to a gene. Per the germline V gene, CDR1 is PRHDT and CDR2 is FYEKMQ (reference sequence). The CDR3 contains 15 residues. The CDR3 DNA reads TGTGCCAGCAGCTTAGGGTCTAGCGGGAGAGAGACCCAGTACTTC. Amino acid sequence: CASSLGSSGRETQYF.

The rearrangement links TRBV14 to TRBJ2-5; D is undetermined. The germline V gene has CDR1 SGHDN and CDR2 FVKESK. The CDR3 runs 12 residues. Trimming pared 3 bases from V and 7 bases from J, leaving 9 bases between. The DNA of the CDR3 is TGTGCCAGCAGCCAGGGTATTGGGACCCAGTACTTC. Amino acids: CASSQGIGTQYF.

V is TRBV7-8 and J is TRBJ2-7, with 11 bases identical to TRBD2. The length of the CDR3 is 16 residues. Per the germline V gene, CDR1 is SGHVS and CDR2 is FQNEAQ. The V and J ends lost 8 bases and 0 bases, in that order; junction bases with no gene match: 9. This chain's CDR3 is CASLSSGRTPSYEQYF. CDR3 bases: TGTGCCAGCCTTTCTAGCGGGAGGACCCCCTCCTACGAGCAGTACTTC.

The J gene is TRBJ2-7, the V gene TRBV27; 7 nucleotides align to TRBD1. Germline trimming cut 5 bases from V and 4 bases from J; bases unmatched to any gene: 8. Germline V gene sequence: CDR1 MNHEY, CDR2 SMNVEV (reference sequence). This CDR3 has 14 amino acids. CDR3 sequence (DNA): TGTGCCAGCAGTCCACGGACAGGCCGGTACGAGCAGTACTTC. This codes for CASSPRTGRYEQYF.

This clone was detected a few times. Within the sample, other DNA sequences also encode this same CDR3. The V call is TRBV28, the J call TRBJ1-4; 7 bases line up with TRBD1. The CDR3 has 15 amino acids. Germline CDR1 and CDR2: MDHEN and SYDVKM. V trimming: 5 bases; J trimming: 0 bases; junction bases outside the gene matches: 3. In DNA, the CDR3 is TGTGCCAGCAGTCTGCAGGGGGCAACTAATGAAAAACTGTTTTTT. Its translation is CASSLQGATNEKLFF.

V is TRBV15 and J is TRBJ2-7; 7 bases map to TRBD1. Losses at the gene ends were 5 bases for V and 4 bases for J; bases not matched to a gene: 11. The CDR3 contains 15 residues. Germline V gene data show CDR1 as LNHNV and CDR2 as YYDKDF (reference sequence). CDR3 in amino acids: CATSRDRELIYEQYF. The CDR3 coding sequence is TGTGCCACCAGCCGCGACAGGGAGTTGATATACGAGCAGTACTTC.

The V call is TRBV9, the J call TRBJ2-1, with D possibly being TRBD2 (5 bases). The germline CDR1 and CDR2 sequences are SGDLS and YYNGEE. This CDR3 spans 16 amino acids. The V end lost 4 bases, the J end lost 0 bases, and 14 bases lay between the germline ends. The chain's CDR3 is CASSPSGGSSYNEQFF. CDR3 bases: TGTGCCAGCAGCCCCTCAGGTGGGAGCTCCTACAATGAGCAGTTCTTC.

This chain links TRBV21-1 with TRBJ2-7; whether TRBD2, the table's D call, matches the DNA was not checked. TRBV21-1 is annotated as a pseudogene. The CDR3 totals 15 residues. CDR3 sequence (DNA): TGTGCCAGCAGCACTAGAGCGGGAGATTTCTACGAGCAGTACTTC. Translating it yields CASSTRAGDFYEQYF.

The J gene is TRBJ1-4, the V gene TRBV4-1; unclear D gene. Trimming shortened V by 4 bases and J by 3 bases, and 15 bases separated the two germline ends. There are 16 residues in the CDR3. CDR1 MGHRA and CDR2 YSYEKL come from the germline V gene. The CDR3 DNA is TGCGCCAGCAGCCCCCGCCGCGATATACCTAATGAAAAACTGTTTTTT. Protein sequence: CASSPRRDIPNEKLFF.

The CDR3 coding sequence is TGTGCCAGCAGCTTGGGACTAGCGGGAGGGTTCACAGATACGCAGTATTTT. Translation gives CASSLGLAGGFTDTQYF. The chain joins TRBV7-3 to TRBJ2-3; TRBD2 agrees at 16 bases. V was clipped by 3 bases and J by 2 bases; unmatched bases: 2. CDR3 size: 17 residues. Germline V gene sequence: CDR1 SGHTA, CDR2 FQGTGA.

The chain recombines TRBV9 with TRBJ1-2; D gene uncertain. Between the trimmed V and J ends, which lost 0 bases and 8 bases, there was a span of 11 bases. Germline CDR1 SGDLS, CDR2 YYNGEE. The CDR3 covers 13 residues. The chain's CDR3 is CASSVGDGGGYTF. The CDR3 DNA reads TGTGCCAGCAGCGTAGGAGATGGAGGCGGCTACACCTTC. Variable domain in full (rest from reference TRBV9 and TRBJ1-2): DSGVTQTPKHLITATGQRVTLRCSPRSGDLSVYWYQQSLDQGLQFLIQYYNGEERAKGNILERFSAQQFPDLHSELNLSSLELGDSALYFCASSVGDGGGYTFGSGTRLTVV.

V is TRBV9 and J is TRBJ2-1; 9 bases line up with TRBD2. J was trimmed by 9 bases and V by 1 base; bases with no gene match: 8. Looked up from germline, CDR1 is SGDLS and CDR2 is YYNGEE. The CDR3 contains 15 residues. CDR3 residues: CASSVRASGILEQFF. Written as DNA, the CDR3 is TGTGCCAGCAGCGTACGGGCTAGCGGGATCCTTGAGCAGTTCTTC.

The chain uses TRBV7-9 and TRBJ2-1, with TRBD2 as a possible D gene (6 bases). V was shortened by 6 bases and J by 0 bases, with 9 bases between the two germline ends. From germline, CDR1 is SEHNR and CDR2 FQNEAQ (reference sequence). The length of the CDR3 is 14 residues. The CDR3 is CASRPGLSYNEQFF. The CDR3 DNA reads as TGTGCCAGCAGACCGGGACTCTCCTACAATGAGCAGTTCTTC. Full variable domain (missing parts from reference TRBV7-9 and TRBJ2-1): DTGVSQNPRHKITKRGQNVTFRCDPISEHNRLYWYRQTLGQGPEFLTYFQNEAQLEKSRLLSDRFSAERPKGSFSTLEIQRTEQGDSAMYLCASRPGLSYNEQFFGPGTRLTVL.

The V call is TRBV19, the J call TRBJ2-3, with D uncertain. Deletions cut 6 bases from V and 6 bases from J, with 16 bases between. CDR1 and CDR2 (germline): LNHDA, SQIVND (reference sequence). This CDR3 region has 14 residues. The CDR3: CASSSFGPGDTQYF. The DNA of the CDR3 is TGTGCCAGTAGCAGCTTTGGCCCTGGGGATACGCAGTATTTT.

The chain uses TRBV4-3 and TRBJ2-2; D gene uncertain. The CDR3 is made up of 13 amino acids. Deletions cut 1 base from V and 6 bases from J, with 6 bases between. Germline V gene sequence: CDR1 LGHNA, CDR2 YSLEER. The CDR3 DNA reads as TGCGCCAGCAGCCAAGTAAGGCCCGGGGAGCTGTTTTTT. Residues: CASSQVRPGELFF.

The CDR3 region has the DNA TGCGCCAGCAGCTGGGGACTAGTCAACGATGAGCAGTTCTTC. It is translated as CASSWGLVNDEQFF. The chain couples TRBV5-1 to TRBJ2-1; 8 nucleotides agree with TRBD2. Germline assignment: CDR1 SGHRS and CDR2 YFSETQ. This CDR3 contains 14 residues. The ends lost 3 bases at V and 8 bases at J; junction bases unmatched: 7.

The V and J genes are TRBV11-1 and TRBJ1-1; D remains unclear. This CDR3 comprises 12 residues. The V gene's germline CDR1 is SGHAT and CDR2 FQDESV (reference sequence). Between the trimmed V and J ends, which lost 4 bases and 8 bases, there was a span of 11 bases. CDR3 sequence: CASSWTFSEAFF. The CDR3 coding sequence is TGTGCCAGCAGCTGGACGTTCTCCGAAGCTTTCTTT.

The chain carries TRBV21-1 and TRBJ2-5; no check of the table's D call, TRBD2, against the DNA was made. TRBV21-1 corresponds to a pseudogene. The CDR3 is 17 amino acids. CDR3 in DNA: TGTGCCAGCAGCCAACATGGGGGGAGCGGGTTACAAGAGACCCAGTACTTC. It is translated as CASSQHGGSGLQETQYF.

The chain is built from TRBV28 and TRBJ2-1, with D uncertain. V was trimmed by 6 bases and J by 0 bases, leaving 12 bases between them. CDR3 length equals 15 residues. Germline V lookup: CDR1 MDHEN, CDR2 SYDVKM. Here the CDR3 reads CASSPELNSYNEQFF. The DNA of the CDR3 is TGTGCCAGCAGCCCAGAGTTAAACTCCTACAATGAGCAGTTCTTC.

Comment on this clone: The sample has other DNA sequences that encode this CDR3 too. The CDR3 bases are TGTGCCAGCAGTCCGGACAGGGGCCCCTACGAGCAGTACTTC. It encodes CASSPDRGPYEQYF. The V call is TRBV28, the J call TRBJ2-7; the match to TRBD1 covers 9 bases. With 5 bases clipped from V and 2 bases from J, the junction kept 4 bases outside the gene matches. Germline V gene data show CDR1 as MDHEN and CDR2 as SYDVKM. This CDR3 has 14 residues.

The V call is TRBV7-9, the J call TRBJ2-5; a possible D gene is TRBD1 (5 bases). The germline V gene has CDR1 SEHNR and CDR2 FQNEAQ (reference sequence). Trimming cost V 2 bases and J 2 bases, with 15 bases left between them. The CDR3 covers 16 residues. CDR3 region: CASSLIAWTTQETQYF. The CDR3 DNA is TGTGCCAGCAGCTTAATTGCTTGGACAACACAAGAGACCCAGTACTTC. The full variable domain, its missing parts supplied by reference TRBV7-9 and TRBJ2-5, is DTGVSQNPRHKITKRGQNVTFRCDPISEHNRLYWYRQTLGQGPEFLTYFQNEAQLEKSRLLSDRFSAERPKGSFSTLEIQRTEQGDSAMYLCASSLIAWTTQETQYFGPGTRLLVL.

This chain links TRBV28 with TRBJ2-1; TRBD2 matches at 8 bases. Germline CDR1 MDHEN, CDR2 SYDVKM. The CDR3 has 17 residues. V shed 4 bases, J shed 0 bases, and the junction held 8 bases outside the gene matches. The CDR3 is CASSSILAGGSYNEQFF. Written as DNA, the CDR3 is TGTGCCAGCAGTTCAATCCTAGCGGGTGGCTCCTACAATGAGCAGTTCTTC.

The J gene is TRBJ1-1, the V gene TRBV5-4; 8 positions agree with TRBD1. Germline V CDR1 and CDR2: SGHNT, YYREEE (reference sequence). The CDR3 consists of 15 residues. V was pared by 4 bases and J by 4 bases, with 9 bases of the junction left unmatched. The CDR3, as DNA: TGTGCCAGCAGCGGACAGGGTTTGGGATCCACTGAAGCTTTCTTT. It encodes CASSGQGLGSTEAFF. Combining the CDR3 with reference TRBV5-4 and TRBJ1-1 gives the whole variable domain ETGVTQSPTHLIKTRGQQVTLRCSSQSGHNTVSWYQQALGQGPQFIFQYYREEENGRGNFPPRFSGLQFPNYSSELNVNALELDDSALYLCASSGQGLGSTEAFFGQGTRLTVV.

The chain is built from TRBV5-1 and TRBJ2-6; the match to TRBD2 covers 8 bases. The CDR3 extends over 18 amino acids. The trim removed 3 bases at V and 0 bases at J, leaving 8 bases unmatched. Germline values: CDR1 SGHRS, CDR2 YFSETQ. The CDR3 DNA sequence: TGCGCCAGCAGCTCCTCACTAGCGGTCCTCTCTGGGGCCAACGTCCTGACTTTC. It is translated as CASSSSLAVLSGANVLTF.

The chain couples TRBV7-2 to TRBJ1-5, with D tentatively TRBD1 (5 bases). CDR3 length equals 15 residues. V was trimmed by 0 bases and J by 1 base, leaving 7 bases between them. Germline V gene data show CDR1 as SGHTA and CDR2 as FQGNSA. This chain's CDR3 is CASSLAPGSNQPQHF. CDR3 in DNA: TGTGCCAGCAGCTTAGCGCCAGGGAGCAATCAGCCCCAGCATTTT.

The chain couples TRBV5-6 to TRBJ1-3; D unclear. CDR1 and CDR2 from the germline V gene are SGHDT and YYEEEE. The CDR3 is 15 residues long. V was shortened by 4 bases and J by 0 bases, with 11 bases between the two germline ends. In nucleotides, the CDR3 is TGTGCCAGCAGCATCGGTGGAGACTCTGGAAACACCATATATTTT. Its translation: CASSIGGDSGNTIYF.